These 5 T cell receptor beta chains share one sample of origin, sequenced in a study of T cells in localized non-small cell lung cancer. Measured with immunoSEQ multiplex PCR; TCRdb has only the in-frame clones, and not every one. Among around 20,000 clones listed, 70% to 90% were seen once. Sequencing used PBMCs, obtained before any cancer treatment. Receptor source: a woman aged 35-70 years with stage II squamous cell lung carcinoma.

This clone showed up just a few times. The chain combines TRBV10-3 with TRBJ2-2; no firm D call. This CDR3 has 16 amino acids. Trimming stripped 3 bases from V and 3 bases from J, with 14 bases between. From germline, CDR1 is ENHRY and CDR2 SYGVKD. DNA of the CDR3: TGTGCCATCAGTGATTTTGGGGTAGATTACACCGGGGAGCTGTTTTTT. Protein sequence: CAISDFGVDYTGELFF.

This chain uses TRBV28 with TRBJ1-2, with unresolved D. The CDR3 is 13 residues long. Germline CDR1 is MDHEN and CDR2 is SYDVKM. Trimming removed 7 bases at V and 0 bases at J, with 9 bases between. The CDR3, as DNA: TGTGCCAGCACCTCGGGGACTAACTATGGCTACACCTTC. Its protein product is CASTSGTNYGYTF.

V gene TRBV5-1 combines with J gene TRBJ2-7; 10 positions agree with TRBD1. The CDR3 extends over 15 amino acids. The V segment lost 7 bases and the J segment 6 bases; nucleotides outside the gene matches: 13. CDR1 SGHRS and CDR2 YFSETQ come from the germline V gene. This CDR3 is CASSPGQGFASEQYF. The CDR3 nucleotides are TGCGCCAGCTCCCCGGGACAGGGGTTCGCGTCCGAGCAGTACTTC.

This sequence joins TRBV15 and TRBJ2-2; TRBD2 agrees at 9 bases. The CDR3 is made up of 13 amino acids. V dropped 5 bases and J dropped 9; count of bases not matched to a gene: 4. Looked up from germline, CDR1 is LNHNV and CDR2 is YYDKDF (reference sequence). CDR3 bases: TGTGCCACCAGCGCGGGAGGGCCCTGGGAGCTGTTTTTT. Protein sequence: CATSAGGPWELFF. Full variable domain (missing parts from reference TRBV15 and TRBJ2-2): DAMVIQNPRYQVTQFGKPVTLSCSQTLNHNVMYWYQQKSSQAPKLLFHYYDKDFNNEADTPDNFQSRRPNTSFCFLDIRSPGLGDTAMYLCATSAGGPWELFFGEGSRLTVL.

This clone has just one count. V is TRBV19 and J is TRBJ1-2; D call uncertain. This CDR3 has 13 residues. V gave up 2 bases and J gave up 8 bases, with 12 bases separating them. The germline V gene encodes CDR1 LNHDA and CDR2 SQIVND (reference sequence). The CDR3 sequence: CASSIKDRKGYTF. Written as DNA, the CDR3 is TGTGCCAGTAGTATAAAGGATAGAAAGGGCTACACCTTC. Filled out from reference TRBV19 and TRBJ1-2, the complete variable domain reads DGGITQSPKYLFRKEGQNVTLSCEQNLNHDAMYWYRQDPGQGLRLIYYSQIVNDFQKGDIAEGYSVSREKKESFPLTVTSAQKNPTAFYLCASSIKDRKGYTFGSGTRLTVV.